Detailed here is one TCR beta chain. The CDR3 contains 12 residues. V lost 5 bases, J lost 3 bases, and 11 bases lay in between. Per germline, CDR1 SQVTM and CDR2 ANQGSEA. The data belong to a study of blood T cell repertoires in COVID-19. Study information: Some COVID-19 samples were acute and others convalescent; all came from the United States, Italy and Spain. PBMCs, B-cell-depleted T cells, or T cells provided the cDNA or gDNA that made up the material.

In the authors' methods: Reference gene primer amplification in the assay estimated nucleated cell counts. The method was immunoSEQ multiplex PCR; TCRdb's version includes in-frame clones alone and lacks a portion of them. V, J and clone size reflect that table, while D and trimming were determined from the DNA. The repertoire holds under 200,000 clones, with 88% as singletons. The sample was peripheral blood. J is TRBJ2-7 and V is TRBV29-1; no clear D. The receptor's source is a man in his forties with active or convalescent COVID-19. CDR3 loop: CSVSPGGYEQYF. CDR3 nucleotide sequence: TGCAGCGTTTCCCCGGGTGGCTACGAGCAGTACTTC.